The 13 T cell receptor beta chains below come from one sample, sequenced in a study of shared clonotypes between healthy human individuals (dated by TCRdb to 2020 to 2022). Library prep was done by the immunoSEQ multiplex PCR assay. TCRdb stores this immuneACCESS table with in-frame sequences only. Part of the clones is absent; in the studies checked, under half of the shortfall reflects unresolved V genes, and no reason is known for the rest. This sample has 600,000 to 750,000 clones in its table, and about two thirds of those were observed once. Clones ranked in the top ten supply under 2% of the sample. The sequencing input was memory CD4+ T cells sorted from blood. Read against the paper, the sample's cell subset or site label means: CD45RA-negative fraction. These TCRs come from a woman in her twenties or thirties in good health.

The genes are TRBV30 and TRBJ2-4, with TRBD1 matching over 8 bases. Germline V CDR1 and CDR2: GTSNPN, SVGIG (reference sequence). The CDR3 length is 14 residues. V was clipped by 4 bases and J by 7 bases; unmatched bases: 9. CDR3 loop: CAWTLTGVVNIQYF. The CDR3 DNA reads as TGTGCCTGGACTTTGACAGGGGTAGTGAACATTCAGTACTTC.

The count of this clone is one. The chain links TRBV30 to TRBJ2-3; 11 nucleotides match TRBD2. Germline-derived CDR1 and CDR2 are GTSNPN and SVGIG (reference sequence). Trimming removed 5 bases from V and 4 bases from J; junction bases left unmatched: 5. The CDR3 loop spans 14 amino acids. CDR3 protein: CAWGGTSGADTQYF. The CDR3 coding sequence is TGTGCCTGGGGAGGGACTAGCGGCGCAGATACGCAGTATTTT.

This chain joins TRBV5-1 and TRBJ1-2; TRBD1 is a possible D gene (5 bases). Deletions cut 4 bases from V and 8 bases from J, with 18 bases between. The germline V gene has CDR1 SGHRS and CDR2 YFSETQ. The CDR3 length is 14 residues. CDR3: CASSPEGQGWGYTF. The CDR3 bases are TGCGCCAGCAGCCCCGAGGGGCAGGGTTGGGGCTACACCTTC.

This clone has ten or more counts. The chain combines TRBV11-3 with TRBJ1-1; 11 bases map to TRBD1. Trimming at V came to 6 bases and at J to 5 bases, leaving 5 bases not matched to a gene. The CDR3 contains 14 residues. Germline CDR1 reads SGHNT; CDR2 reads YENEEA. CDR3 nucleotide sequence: TGTGCCAGCAGTCTTGGACAGGGGGCGACTGAAGCTTTCTTT. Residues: CASSLGQGATEAFF.

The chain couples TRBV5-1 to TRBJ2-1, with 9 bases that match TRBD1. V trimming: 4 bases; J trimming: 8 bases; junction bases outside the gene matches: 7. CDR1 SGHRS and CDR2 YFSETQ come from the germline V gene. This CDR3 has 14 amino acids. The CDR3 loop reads CASSVGQGDYEQFF. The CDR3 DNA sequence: TGCGCCAGCAGCGTGGGACAGGGTGACTATGAGCAGTTCTTC.

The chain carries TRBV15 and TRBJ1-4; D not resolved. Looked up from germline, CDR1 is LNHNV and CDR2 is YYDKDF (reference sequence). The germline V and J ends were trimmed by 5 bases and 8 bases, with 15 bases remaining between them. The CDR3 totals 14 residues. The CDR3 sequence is CATSPRDKEEKLFF. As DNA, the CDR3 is TGTGCCACCAGCCCCCGGGATAAGGAGGAAAAACTGTTTTTT.

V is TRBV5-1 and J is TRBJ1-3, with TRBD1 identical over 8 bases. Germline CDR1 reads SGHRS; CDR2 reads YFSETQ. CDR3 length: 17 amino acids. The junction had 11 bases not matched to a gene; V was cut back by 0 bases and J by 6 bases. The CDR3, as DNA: TGCGCCAGCAGCTTGGGAGCAGGGACAGGTTCATTAAACACCATATATTTT. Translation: CASSLGAGTGSLNTIYF.

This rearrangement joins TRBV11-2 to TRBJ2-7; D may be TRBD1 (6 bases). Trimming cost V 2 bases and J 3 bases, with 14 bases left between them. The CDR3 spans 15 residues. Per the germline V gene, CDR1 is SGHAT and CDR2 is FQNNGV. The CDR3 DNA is TGTGCCAGCAGCTTAAAAGCAGGGGTGCGCTACGAGCAGTACTTC. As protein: CASSLKAGVRYEQYF.

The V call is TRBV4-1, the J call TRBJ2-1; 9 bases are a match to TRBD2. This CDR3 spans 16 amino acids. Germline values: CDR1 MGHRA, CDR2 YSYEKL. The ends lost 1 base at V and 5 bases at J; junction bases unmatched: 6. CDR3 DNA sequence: TGCGCCAGCAGCCAAGCGACTAGCGGACAGAACAATGAGCAGTTCTTC. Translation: CASSQATSGQNNEQFF.

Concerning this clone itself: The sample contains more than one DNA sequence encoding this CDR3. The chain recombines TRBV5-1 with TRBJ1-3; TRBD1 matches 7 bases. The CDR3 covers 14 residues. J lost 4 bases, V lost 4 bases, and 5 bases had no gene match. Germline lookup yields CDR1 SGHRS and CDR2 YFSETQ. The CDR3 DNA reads TGCGCCAGCAGCCCTGGGACAGACGGAAACACCATATATTTT. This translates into CASSPGTDGNTIYF.

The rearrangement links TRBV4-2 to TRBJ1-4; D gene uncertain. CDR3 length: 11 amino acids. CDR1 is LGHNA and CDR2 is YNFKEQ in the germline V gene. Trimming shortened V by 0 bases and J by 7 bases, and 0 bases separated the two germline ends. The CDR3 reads CASSQDEKLFF. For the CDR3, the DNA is TGTGCCAGCAGCCAAGATGAAAAACTGTTTTTT.

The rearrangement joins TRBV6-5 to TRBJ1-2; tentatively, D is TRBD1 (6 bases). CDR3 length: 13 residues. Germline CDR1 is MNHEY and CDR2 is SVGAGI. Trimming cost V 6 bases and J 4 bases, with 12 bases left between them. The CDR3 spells CASRLGQLYGYTF. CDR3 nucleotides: TGTGCCAGCAGATTAGGACAGCTCTATGGCTACACCTTC.

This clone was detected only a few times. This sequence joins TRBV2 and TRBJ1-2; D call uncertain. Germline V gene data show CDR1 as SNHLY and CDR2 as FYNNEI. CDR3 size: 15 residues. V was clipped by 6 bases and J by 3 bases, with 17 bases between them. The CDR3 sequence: CASRASRQGYYGYTF. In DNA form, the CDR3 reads TGTGCCAGCAGAGCATCAAGACAAGGATACTATGGCTACACCTTC.